This passage covers 2 T cell receptor beta chains from one sample sequenced in a study of blood T cell repertoires in COVID-19. Assay used: immunoSEQ multiplex PCR; TCRdb lists only in-frame clones, some missing. This table holds more than 400,000 clones, 70% to 90% found once. The sequenced sample was peripheral blood. Receptors were obtained from a human donor in a cohort sampled during active COVID-19.

V is TRBV6-1 and J is TRBJ2-1; no reliable D call. CDR3 length equals 13 residues. The V end was cut by 3 bases, the J end by 9 bases, with 12 bases between. Looked up from germline, CDR1 is MNHNS and CDR2 is SASEGT. CDR3 sequence: CASSESSLPEQFF. The CDR3 nucleotides are TGTGCCAGCAGTGAGTCCAGTCTGCCTGAGCAGTTCTTC.

The CDR3: CASSLVQGAMSGYTF. CDR3 DNA: TGCGCCAGCAGCTTGGTCCAGGGGGCAATGAGCGGCTACACCTTC. The J gene is TRBJ1-2, the V gene TRBV5-1; 8 bases agree with TRBD1. CDR1 and CDR2 from the germline V gene are SGHRS and YFSETQ. Trimming removed 0 bases from V and 8 bases from J; junction bases left unmatched: 9. This CDR3 has 15 amino acids.